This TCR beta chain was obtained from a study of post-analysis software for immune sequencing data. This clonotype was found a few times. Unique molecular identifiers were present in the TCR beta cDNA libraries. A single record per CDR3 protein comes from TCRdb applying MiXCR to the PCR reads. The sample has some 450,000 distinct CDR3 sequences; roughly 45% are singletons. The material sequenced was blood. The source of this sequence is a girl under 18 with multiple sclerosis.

The CDR3 region is CASSPMGGSYNEQFF. In DNA, the CDR3 is TGTGCCAGCAGCCCCATGGGGGGATCCTACAATGAGCAGTTCTTC. This rearrangement joins TRBV7-9 to TRBJ2-1; tentative D call: TRBD2 (6 bases). The CDR3 loop spans 15 amino acids. Germline CDR1 reads SEHNR; CDR2 reads FQNEAQ (reference sequence). V lost 5 bases and J 1 base, leaving 12 bases between the germline ends.